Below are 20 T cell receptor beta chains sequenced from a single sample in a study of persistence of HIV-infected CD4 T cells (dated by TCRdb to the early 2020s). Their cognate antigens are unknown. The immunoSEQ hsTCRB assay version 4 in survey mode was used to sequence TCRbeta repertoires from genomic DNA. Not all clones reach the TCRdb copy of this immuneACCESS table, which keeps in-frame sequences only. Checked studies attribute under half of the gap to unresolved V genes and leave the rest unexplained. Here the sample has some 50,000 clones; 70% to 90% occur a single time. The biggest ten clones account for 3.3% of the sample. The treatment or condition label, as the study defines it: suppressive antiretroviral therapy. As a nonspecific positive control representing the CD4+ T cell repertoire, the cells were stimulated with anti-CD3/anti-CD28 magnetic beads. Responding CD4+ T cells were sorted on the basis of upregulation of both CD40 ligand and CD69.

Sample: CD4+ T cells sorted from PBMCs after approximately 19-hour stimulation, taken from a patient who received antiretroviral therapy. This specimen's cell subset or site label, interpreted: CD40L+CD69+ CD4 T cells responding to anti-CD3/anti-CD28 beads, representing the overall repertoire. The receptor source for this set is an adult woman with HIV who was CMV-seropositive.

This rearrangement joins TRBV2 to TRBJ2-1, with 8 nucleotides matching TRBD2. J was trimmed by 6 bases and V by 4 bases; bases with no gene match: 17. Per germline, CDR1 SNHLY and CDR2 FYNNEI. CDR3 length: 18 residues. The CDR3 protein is CASSGAFSGGHASNEQFF. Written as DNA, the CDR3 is TGTGCCAGCAGTGGGGCATTTTCGGGAGGGCACGCTAGCAATGAGCAGTTCTTC.

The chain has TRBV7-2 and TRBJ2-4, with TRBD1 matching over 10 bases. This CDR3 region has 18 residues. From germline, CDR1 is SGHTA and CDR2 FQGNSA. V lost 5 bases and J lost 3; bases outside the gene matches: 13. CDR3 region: CASSRLYRQGAVKNIQYF. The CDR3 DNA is TGTGCCAGCAGCCGCCTATACAGACAGGGGGCTGTCAAAAACATTCAGTACTTC.

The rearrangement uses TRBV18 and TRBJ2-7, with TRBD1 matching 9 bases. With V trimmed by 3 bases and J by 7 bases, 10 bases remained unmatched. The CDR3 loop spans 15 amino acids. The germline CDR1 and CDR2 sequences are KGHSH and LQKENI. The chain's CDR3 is CASSPQTGGFEEQYF. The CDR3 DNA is TGTGCCAGCTCACCGCAGACAGGGGGTTTTGAGGAGCAGTACTTC.

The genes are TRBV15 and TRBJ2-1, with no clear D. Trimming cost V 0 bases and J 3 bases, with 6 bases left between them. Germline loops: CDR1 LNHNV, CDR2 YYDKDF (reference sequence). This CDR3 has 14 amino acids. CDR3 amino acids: CATSRESVYNEQFF. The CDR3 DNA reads TGTGCCACCAGCAGAGAGAGTGTCTACAATGAGCAGTTCTTC. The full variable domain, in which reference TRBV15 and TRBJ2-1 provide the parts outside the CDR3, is DAMVIQNPRYQVTQFGKPVTLSCSQTLNHNVMYWYQQKSSQAPKLLFHYYDKDFNNEADTPDNFQSRRPNTSFCFLDIRSPGLGDTAMYLCATSRESVYNEQFFGPGTRLTVL.

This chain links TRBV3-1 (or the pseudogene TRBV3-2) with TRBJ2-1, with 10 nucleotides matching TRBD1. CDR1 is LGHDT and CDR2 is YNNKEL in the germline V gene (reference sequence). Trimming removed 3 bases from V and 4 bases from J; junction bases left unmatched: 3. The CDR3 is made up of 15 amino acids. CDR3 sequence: CASSHGQGGYNEQFF. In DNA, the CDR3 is TGTGCCAGCAGCCACGGACAGGGGGGATACAATGAGCAGTTCTTC.

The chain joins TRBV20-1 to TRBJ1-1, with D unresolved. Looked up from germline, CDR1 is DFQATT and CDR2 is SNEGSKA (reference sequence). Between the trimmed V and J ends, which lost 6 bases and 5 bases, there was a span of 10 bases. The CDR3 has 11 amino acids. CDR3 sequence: CSAQRYTEAFF. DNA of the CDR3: TGCAGTGCCCAGAGGTATACTGAAGCTTTCTTT.

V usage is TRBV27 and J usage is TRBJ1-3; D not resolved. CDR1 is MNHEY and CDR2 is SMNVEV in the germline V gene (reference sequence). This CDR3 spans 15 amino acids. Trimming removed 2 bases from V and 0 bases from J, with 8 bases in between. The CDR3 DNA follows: TGTGCCAGCAGTTTAGGAGCCAGCTCTGGAAACACCATATATTTT. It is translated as CASSLGASSGNTIYF.

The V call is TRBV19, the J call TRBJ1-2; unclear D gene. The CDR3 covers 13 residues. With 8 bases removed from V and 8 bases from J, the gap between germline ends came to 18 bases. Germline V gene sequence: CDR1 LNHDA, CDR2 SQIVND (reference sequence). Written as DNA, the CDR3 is TGTGCCAGTGGAGAAGGACGGAGCTACGGCTACACCTTC. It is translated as CASGEGRSYGYTF.

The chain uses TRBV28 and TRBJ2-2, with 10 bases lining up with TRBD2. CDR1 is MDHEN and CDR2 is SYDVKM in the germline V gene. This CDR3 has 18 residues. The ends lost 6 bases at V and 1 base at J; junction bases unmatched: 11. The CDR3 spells CASSPVWSSGGNTGELFF. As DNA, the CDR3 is TGTGCCAGCAGCCCAGTGTGGTCTAGCGGGGGGAACACCGGGGAGCTGTTTTTT. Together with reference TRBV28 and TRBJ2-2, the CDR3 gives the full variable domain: DVKVTQSSRYLVKRTGEKVFLECVQDMDHENMFWYRQDPGLGLRLIYFSYDVKMKEKGDIPEGYSVSREKKERFSLILESASTNQTSMYLCASSPVWSSGGNTGELFFGEGSRLTVL.

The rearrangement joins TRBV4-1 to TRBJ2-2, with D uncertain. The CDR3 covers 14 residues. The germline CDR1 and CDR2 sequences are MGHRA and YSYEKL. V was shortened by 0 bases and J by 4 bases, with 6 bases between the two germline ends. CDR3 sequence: CASSQDRVTGELFF. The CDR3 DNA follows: TGCGCCAGCAGCCAAGATCGAGTCACCGGGGAGCTGTTTTTT.

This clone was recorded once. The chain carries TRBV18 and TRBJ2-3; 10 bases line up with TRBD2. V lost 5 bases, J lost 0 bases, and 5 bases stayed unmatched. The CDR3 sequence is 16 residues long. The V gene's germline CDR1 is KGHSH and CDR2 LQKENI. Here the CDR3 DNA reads TGTGCCAGCTCAGTTGGACTAGCGGCGAGCACAGATACGCAGTATTTT. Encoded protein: CASSVGLAASTDTQYF.

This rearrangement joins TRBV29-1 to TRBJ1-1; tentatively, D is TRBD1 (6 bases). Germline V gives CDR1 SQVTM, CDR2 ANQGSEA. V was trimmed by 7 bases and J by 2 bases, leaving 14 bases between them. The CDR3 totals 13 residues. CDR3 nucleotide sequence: TGCAGCGGGGGGACCGGGACAAACACTGAAGCTTTCTTT. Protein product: CSGGTGTNTEAFF.

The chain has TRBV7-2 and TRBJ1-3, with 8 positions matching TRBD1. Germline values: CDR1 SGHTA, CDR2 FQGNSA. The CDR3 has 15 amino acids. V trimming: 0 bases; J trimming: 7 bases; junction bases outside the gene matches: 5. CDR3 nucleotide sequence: TGTGCCAGCAGCTTAGCGGCAGGGGGCCGGAACACCATATATTTT. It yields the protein CASSLAAGGRNTIYF.

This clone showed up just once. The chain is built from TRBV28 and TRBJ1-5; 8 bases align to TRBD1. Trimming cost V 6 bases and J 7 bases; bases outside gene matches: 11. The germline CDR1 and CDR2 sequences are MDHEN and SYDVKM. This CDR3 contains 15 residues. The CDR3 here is CASRWQGASAQPQHF. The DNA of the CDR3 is TGTGCCAGCAGGTGGCAGGGGGCGTCGGCCCAGCCCCAGCATTTT.

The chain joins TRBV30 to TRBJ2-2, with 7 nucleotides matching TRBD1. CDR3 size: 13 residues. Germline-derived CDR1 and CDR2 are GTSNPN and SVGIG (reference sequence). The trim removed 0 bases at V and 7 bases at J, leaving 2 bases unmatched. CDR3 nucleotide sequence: TGTGCCTGGAGTGTTCCAGGGGGCGGGGAGCTGTTTTTT. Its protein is CAWSVPGGGELFF. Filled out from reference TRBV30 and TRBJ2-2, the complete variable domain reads SQTIHQWPATLVQPVGSPLSLECTVEGTSNPNLYWYRQAAGRGLQLLFYSVGIGQISSEVPQNLSASRPQDRQFILSSKKLLLSDSGFYLCAWSVPGGGELFFGEGSRLTVL.

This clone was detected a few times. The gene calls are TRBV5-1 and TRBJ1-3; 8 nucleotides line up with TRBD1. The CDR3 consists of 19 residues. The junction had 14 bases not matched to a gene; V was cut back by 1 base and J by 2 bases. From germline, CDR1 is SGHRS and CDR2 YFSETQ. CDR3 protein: CASSLSRQGAIPPGNTIYF. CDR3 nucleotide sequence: TGCGCCAGCAGCTTGAGTAGGCAGGGGGCGATTCCCCCTGGAAACACCATATATTTT.

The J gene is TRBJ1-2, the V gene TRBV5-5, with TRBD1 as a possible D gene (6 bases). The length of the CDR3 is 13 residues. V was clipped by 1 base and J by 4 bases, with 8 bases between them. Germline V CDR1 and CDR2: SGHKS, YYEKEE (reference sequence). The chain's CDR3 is CASSLSQGYGYTF. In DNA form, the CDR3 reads TGTGCCAGCAGCTTGTCACAGGGCTATGGCTACACCTTC.

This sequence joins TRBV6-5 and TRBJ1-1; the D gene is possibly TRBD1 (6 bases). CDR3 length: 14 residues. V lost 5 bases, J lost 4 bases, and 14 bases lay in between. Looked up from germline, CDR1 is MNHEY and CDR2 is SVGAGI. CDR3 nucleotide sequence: TGTGCCAGCAGTAGACCTACAGGGTTCACTGAAGCTTTCTTT. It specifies CASSRPTGFTEAFF.

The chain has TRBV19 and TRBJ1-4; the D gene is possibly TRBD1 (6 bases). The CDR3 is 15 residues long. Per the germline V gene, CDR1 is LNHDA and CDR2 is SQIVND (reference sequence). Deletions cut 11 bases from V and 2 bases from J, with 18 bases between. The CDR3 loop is CASHDRGATNEKLFF. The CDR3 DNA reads TGTGCCTCCCACGACCGGGGGGCCACTAATGAAAAACTGTTTTTT.

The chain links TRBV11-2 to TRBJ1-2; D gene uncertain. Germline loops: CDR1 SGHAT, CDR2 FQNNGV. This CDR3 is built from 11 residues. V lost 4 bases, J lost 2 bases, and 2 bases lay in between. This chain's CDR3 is CASSSNYGYTF. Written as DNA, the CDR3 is TGTGCCAGCAGCTCAAACTATGGCTACACCTTC.